These 17 T cell receptor beta chains originate from one sample sequenced in a study of beta chain features in type 1 diabetes. The study reverse transcribed the entire isolated RNA, so it sequenced expressed TCRB transcripts. Repertoires were generated with immunoSEQ multiplex PCR, while TCRdb's copy carries only in-frame clones and drops some. This table holds 130,000 to 150,000 clones, 8.5% to 12% found once. Material for sequencing was naive CD4+ T cells from blood. Receptors were obtained from a man in his late teens or twenties in good health.

This rearrangement joins TRBV7-2 to TRBJ2-5; TRBD2 agrees at 7 bases. The CDR3 extends over 13 amino acids. In germline, CDR1 is SGHTA, CDR2 FQGNSA. The junction had 0 bases not matched to a gene; V was cut back by 2 bases and J by 3 bases. As DNA, the CDR3 is TGTGCCAGCAGCTTACTAGCGGAAGAGACCCAGTACTTC. This encodes CASSLLAEETQYF.

This clone came up a few times. The gene calls are TRBV6-6 and TRBJ2-1, with D possibly being TRBD1 (6 bases). The V gene lost 6 bases and the J gene lost 1 base, with 13 bases spanning the gap. CDR1 is MNHNY and CDR2 is SVGAGI in the germline V gene (reference sequence). This CDR3 spans 15 amino acids. The CDR3: CASSDEQGSYNEQFF. The CDR3 nucleotides are TGTGCCAGCAGCGACGAACAGGGATCCTACAATGAGCAGTTCTTC.

The rearrangement joins TRBV6-6 to TRBJ2-5, with 11 bases matching TRBD2. The CDR3 sequence is 15 residues long. The V gene end was trimmed by 1 base and the J gene end by 4 bases; junction bases not matched to a gene: 2. Looked up from germline, CDR1 is MNHNY and CDR2 is SVGAGI (reference sequence). The CDR3 DNA reads as TGTGCCAGCAGTTACTACCTAGCGGGGGGAGAGACCCAGTACTTC. Its translation: CASSYYLAGGETQYF.

The genes are TRBV5-1 and TRBJ1-4; 9 bases are a match to TRBD1. The CDR3 spans 16 residues. V shed 4 bases, J shed 8 bases, and the junction held 12 bases outside the gene matches. Germline-derived CDR1 and CDR2 are SGHRS and YFSETQ. The CDR3 spells CASSAGQPGQGEKLFF. The CDR3 bases are TGCGCCAGCAGCGCGGGACAACCGGGACAGGGCGAAAAACTGTTTTTT. The whole variable domain, filled in from reference TRBV5-1 and TRBJ1-4, reads KAGVTQTPRYLIKTRGQQVTLSCSPISGHRSVSWYQQTPGQGLQFLFEYFSETQRNKGNFPGRFSGRQFSNSRSEMNVSTLELGDSALYLCASSAGQPGQGEKLFFGSGTQLSVL.

This clone was counted many times. This rearrangement joins TRBV29-1 to TRBJ2-7, with D uncertain. With 4 bases removed from V and 0 bases from J, the gap between germline ends came to 7 bases. This CDR3 is 12 amino acids long. CDR1 is SQVTM, CDR2 ANQGSEA, per germline. The CDR3 loop reads CSVVESSYEQYF. The DNA of the CDR3 is TGCAGCGTTGTGGAGAGCTCCTACGAGCAGTACTTC.

The chain couples TRBV30 to TRBJ1-6; D unclear. Germline V gives CDR1 GTSNPN, CDR2 SVGIG (reference sequence). The V end lost 3 bases, the J end lost 6 bases, and 12 bases lay between the germline ends. CDR3 length equals 14 residues. The CDR3 reads CAWSPRAGNSPLHF. The CDR3 DNA is TGTGCCTGGAGCCCGAGGGCGGGTAATTCACCCCTCCACTTT.

The V gene is TRBV19, the J gene TRBJ2-2, with TRBD2 matching 8 bases. J gave up 3 bases and V 7 bases, and 7 bases lay outside the gene matches. CDR1 LNHDA and CDR2 SQIVND come from the germline V gene (reference sequence). The CDR3 sequence is 15 residues long. CDR3 residues: CASTPGGLDTGELFF. Here the CDR3 DNA reads TGTGCCAGTACTCCGGGGGGGCTCGACACCGGGGAGCTGTTTTTT.

In its sample, this clone was seen once. One end of the junction fails to match germline, which may point to a read error. V and J are TRBV6-5 and TRBJ2-3; 8 nucleotides line up with TRBD1. The CDR3 is 16 amino acids. The germline CDR1 and CDR2 sequences are MNHEY and SVGAGI. CDR3 DNA sequence: TGTGTCAGCAGTTCGGCAGGGGGCTTTAGCACAGATACGCAGTATTTT. It codes for CVSSSAGGFSTDTQYF.

This clone has a count of ten or more. The chain recombines TRBV7-9 with TRBJ2-1, with D possibly TRBD2 on 5 matching bases. Germline V gene sequence: CDR1 SEHNR, CDR2 FQNEAQ (reference sequence). The CDR3 has 15 amino acids. V lost 1 base to trimming and J lost 2 bases, with 9 bases between them. CDR3 in amino acids: CASSLGSGTYNEQFF. CDR3 coding DNA: TGTGCCAGCAGCTTAGGTTCCGGGACCTACAATGAGCAGTTCTTC.

Turning to this clone: Lacking the conserved final phenylalanine or tryptophan, this CDR3 likely reflects a read error. The chain links TRBV7-3 to TRBJ2-2, with TRBD1 matching 7 bases. This CDR3 has 14 amino acids. CDR1 is SGHTA and CDR2 is FQGTGA in the germline V gene. Trimming cost V 6 bases and J 5 bases; bases outside gene matches: 6. As DNA, the CDR3 is TGTGCCAGCAGTCCGGGACAGACAACCGGGGAGCTGTTTCTT. It translates to CASSPGQTTGELFL.

This clone has more than one count but fewer than ten. The chain uses TRBV19 and TRBJ1-2, with 7 bases fitting TRBD1. CDR1 LNHDA and CDR2 SQIVND come from the germline V gene (reference sequence). This CDR3 contains 13 residues. Trimming cost V 4 bases and J 4 bases; bases outside gene matches: 3. CDR3 sequence: CASSTGTVYGYTF. In DNA, the CDR3 is TGTGCCAGTAGTACCGGGACAGTCTATGGCTACACCTTC.

The rearrangement joins TRBV15 to TRBJ2-3, with D maybe TRBD2 (5 bases). The CDR3 extends over 15 amino acids. Trimming stripped 1 base from V and 0 bases from J, with 8 bases between. Looked up from germline, CDR1 is LNHNV and CDR2 is YYDKDF (reference sequence). The CDR3 is CATSRGEGSTDTQYF. The CDR3 nucleotides read TGTGCCACCAGCAGAGGCGAGGGTAGCACAGATACGCAGTATTTT. The variable domain in full, with the rest retrieved from reference TRBV15 and TRBJ2-3, is DAMVIQNPRYQVTQFGKPVTLSCSQTLNHNVMYWYQQKSSQAPKLLFHYYDKDFNNEADTPDNFQSRRPNTSFCFLDIRSPGLGDTAMYLCATSRGEGSTDTQYFGPGTRLTVL.

The chain uses TRBV19 and TRBJ1-1; D is unresolved. CDR1 is LNHDA and CDR2 is SQIVND in the germline V gene (reference sequence). The V gene lost 4 bases and the J gene lost 8 bases, with 8 bases spanning the gap. The CDR3 length is 11 residues. The CDR3 is CASSTIGEAFF. CDR3 in DNA: TGTGCCAGTAGTACGATCGGGGAAGCTTTCTTT.

This clone was seen a handful of times. The chain uses TRBV5-1 and TRBJ1-4; D is unresolved. CDR3 length equals 15 residues. Germline CDR1 SGHRS, CDR2 YFSETQ. The V gene lost 0 bases and the J gene lost 4 bases, with 10 bases spanning the gap. This CDR3 reads CASSLGSGNNEKLFF. For the CDR3, the DNA is TGCGCCAGCAGCTTGGGTAGTGGTAATAATGAAAAACTGTTTTTT.

The sample holds a few counts of this clone. The V call is TRBV4-2, the J call TRBJ1-4; D remains unclear. The CDR3 covers 16 residues. The V end lost 3 bases, the J end lost 8 bases, and 19 bases lay between the germline ends. Germline V gives CDR1 LGHNA, CDR2 YNFKEQ. CDR3 sequence reads: CASSQLAGLEGEKLFF. In nucleotides, the CDR3 is TGTGCCAGCAGCCAGCTTGCCGGGTTAGAGGGAGAAAAACTGTTTTTT.

The J gene is TRBJ2-3, the V gene TRBV30, with 8 bases matching TRBD2. The CDR3 spans 15 residues. The V gene end was trimmed by 4 bases and the J gene end by 3 bases; junction bases not matched to a gene: 9. The germline V gene encodes CDR1 GTSNPN and CDR2 SVGIG (reference sequence). CDR3 sequence (DNA): TGTGCCTGGATGGTAGTAGCGGGGTGGACAGATACGCAGTATTTT. Its protein product is CAWMVVAGWTDTQYF.

This clone has a handful of counts. The chain joins TRBV7-2 to TRBJ1-2, with unresolved D. The germline V gene has CDR1 SGHTA and CDR2 FQGNSA. The V and J ends lost 5 bases and 8 bases respectively, with 9 bases between them. The CDR3 is 11 amino acids. The CDR3 here is CASSVNAGYTF. The CDR3 DNA reads TGTGCCAGCAGCGTAAACGCGGGCTACACCTTC.